The clone carrying this TCR beta chain has ten or more counts. Its target is unknown. The CDR3 is 16 residues long. Trimming at V came to 5 bases and at J to 3 bases, leaving 7 bases not matched to a gene. CDR1 is SGHVS and CDR2 is FQNEAQ in the germline V gene. This specimen comes from a study of T cell repertoires in cytomegalovirus infection. General study results and limits: Public TCR beta family frequency separated CMV-and-HLA carriers, including in an independent cohort.

MiXCR was run by TCRdb on the reads, yielding one entry per CDR3 protein. The sample includes approximately 590,000 distinct CDR3 sequences, about 40% of them seen just once. This TCR came from a human donor in good health (CMV status not recorded). Some clones in this sample may be carry-over from other donors' samples. Sample: cultured PBMCs, taken from culture after CMV antigen stimulation. The chain uses TRBV7-8 and TRBJ2-3; TRBD2 matches 11 bases. CDR3 sequence reads: CASSPLAGGSTDTQYF. The CDR3 nucleotides are TGTGCCAGCAGCCCCTTAGCGGGAGGGTCGACAGATACGCAGTATTTT. Full variable domain (rest looked up from reference TRBV7-8 and TRBJ2-3): GAGVSQSPRYKVAKRGQDVALRCDPISGHVSLFWYQQALGQGPEFLTYFQNEAQLDKSGLPSDRFFAERPEGSVSTLKIQRTQQEDSAVYLCASSPLAGGSTDTQYFGPGTRLTVL.